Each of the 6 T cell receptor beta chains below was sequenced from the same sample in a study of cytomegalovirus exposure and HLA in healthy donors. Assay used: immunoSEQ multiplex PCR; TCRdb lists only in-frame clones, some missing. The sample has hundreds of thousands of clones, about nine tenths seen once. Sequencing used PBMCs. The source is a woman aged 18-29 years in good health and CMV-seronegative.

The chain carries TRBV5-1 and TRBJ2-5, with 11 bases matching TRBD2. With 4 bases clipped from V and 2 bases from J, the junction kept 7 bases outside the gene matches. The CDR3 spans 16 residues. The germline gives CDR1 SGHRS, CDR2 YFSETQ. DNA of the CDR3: TGCGCCAGCAGCGGATCCGGGACTAGCGGACAAGAGACCCAGTACTTC. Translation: CASSGSGTSGQETQYF.

Here the CDR3 DNA reads TGTGCCAGCGCCGGGACAGGGATTGAAAAACTGTTTTTT. Translated: CASAGTGIEKLFF. The J gene is TRBJ1-4, the V gene TRBV19; TRBD1 aligns across 9 bases. Germline V gene sequence: CDR1 LNHDA, CDR2 SQIVND (reference sequence). This CDR3 comprises 13 residues. After removal of 9 bases from V and 7 bases from J, the junction contained 6 bases not matched to a gene.

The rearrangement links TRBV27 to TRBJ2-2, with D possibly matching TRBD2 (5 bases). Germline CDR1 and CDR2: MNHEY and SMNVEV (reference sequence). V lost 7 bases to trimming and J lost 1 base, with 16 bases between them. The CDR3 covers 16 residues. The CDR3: CASTVQGGRNTGELFF. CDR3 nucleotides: TGTGCCAGCACGGTCCAAGGCGGGCGGAACACCGGGGAGCTGTTTTTT.

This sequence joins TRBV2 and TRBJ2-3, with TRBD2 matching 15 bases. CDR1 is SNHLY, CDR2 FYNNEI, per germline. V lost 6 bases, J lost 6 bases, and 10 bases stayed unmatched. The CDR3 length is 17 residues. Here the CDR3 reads CASSGTSGGPRSDTQYF. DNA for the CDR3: TGTGCCAGCAGCGGGACTAGCGGGGGGCCCCGCAGTGATACGCAGTATTTT.

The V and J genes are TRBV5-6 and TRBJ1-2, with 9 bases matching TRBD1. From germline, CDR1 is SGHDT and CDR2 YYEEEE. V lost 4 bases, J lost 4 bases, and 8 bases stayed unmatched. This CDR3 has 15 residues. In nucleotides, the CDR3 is TGTGCCAGCAGCCAGCCGGGACAGGGAACCTATGGCTACACCTTC. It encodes CASSQPGQGTYGYTF. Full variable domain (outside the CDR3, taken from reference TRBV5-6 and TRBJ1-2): DAGVTQSPTHLIKTRGQQVTLRCSPKSGHDTVSWYQQALGQGPQFIFQYYEEEERQRGNFPDRFSGHQFPNYSSELNVNALLLGDSALYLCASSQPGQGTYGYTFGSGTRLTVV.

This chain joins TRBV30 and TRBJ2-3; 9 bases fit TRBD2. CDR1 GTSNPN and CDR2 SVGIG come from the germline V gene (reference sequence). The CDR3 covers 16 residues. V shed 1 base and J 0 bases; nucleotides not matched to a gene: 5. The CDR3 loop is CAWSGRLADSTDTQYF. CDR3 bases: TGTGCCTGGAGTGGAAGACTAGCGGATAGCACAGATACGCAGTATTTT. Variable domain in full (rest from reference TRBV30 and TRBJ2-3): SQTIHQWPATLVQPVGSPLSLECTVEGTSNPNLYWYRQAAGRGLQLLFYSVGIGQISSEVPQNLSASRPQDRQFILSSKKLLLSDSGFYLCAWSGRLADSTDTQYFGPGTRLTVL.